Following are 21 T cell receptor beta chains from one sample sequenced in a study of CD8 T cells in ankylosing spondylitis. Study findings and constraints: What appeared characteristic of ankylosing spondylitis blood was a TCR beta motif of fewer than ten highly homologous variants.

TCRdb re-called the 5' RACE reads with MiXCR, one entry per CDR3 protein. The sample shows fewer than 550,000 distinct CDR3 sequences, approximately 5% of them seen only once. These TCRs' antigens remain unknown. Sequenced: blood, either unsorted or a sorted T cell fraction (not recorded which). The receptors were gathered from a male donor with ankylosing spondylitis.

This clonotype was counted at least ten times. This rearrangement joins TRBV7-9 to TRBJ2-1; the D gene is possibly TRBD1 (5 bases). CDR3 length equals 15 residues. CDR1 SEHNR and CDR2 FQNEAQ come from the germline V gene (reference sequence). The ends were cut back, 3 bases at V and 6 bases at J, with 15 bases in the middle. This CDR3 is CASSFPGHPFNEQFF. In DNA form, the CDR3 reads TGTGCCAGCAGCTTCCCAGGACACCCCTTCAATGAGCAGTTCTTC. The variable domain in full, completed from reference TRBV7-9 and TRBJ2-1, reads DTGVSQNPRHKITKRGQNVTFRCDPISEHNRLYWYRQTLGQGPEFLTYFQNEAQLEKSRLLSDRFSAERPKGSFSTLEIQRTEQGDSAMYLCASSFPGHPFNEQFFGPGTRLTVL.

In this sample, this clonotype turned up once. The J gene is TRBJ2-3, the V gene TRBV11-3; tentatively, D is TRBD2 (5 bases). V dropped 4 bases and J dropped 9 bases, with 14 bases sitting between them. The CDR3 sequence is 13 residues long. Germline CDR1 SGHNT, CDR2 YENEEA. The CDR3: CASSSVPGGTQYF. In nucleotides, the CDR3 is TGTGCCAGCAGCTCCGTCCCGGGCGGGACGCAGTATTTT.

The chain carries TRBV20-1 and TRBJ1-5, with D hard to call. This CDR3 region has 15 residues. V lost 3 bases, J lost 0 bases, and 12 bases lay in between. The germline V gene encodes CDR1 DFQATT and CDR2 SNEGSKA (reference sequence). Here the CDR3 reads CSASHAPYSNQPQHF. CDR3 coding DNA: TGCAGTGCTAGTCATGCACCGTATAGCAATCAGCCCCAGCATTTT.

This clonotype was found many times. The chain carries TRBV20-1 and TRBJ1-5, with 7 bases matching TRBD1. Looked up from germline, CDR1 is DFQATT and CDR2 is SNEGSKA (reference sequence). The CDR3 contains 13 residues. Trimming removed 6 bases from V and 9 bases from J; junction bases left unmatched: 11. CDR3 amino acids: CSASKGGGGPQHF. The CDR3 nucleotides are TGCAGTGCCTCAAAAGGGGGCGGCGGGCCCCAGCATTTT.

The table lists this clonotype with many counts. V usage is TRBV25-1 and J usage is TRBJ2-5; no firm D call. V was pared by 4 bases and J by 4 bases, with 10 bases between. Looked up from germline, CDR1 is MGHDK and CDR2 is SYGVNS. The length of the CDR3 is 13 residues. DNA of the CDR3: TGTGCCAGCAGTGCCTGGATGGCAGAGACCCAGTACTTC. Amino acids: CASSAWMAETQYF.

At least ten counts were recorded for this clonotype. The chain uses TRBV20-1 and TRBJ1-5; perhaps TRBD1 as D (5 bases). There are 15 residues in the CDR3. Germline V gene data show CDR1 as DFQATT and CDR2 as SNEGSKA (reference sequence). The V end lost 3 bases, the J end lost 11 bases, and 23 bases lay between the germline ends. The CDR3 protein is CSASPSGTALGAQHF. CDR3 DNA: TGCAGTGCTAGCCCTTCCGGGACGGCTTTAGGGGCCCAGCATTTT.

This clonotype came up a few times. V and J are TRBV4-3 and TRBJ2-3; TRBD2 matches 9 bases. The CDR3 consists of 18 residues. Germline values: CDR1 LGHNA, CDR2 YSLEER. V was pared by 4 bases and J by 2 bases, with 13 bases of the junction left unmatched. Here the CDR3 DNA reads TGCGCCAGCAGCCGGAGGGAAGTAGCGGGGGACCTCACAGATACGCAGTATTTT. It is translated as CASSRREVAGDLTDTQYF.

This clonotype was seen a few times. This chain links TRBV4-3 with TRBJ2-3; TRBD2 matches at 10 bases. The V segment lost 3 bases and the J segment 1 base; nucleotides outside the gene matches: 7. Germline CDR1 reads LGHNA; CDR2 reads YSLEER. The CDR3 contains 17 residues. CDR3 amino acids: CASSQGIAGGGTDTQYF. Written as DNA, the CDR3 is TGCGCCAGCAGCCAGGGAATAGCGGGGGGAGGCACAGATACGCAGTATTTT.

This clonotype was recorded at least ten times. This rearrangement joins TRBV24-1 to TRBJ1-5; a possible D gene is TRBD1 (5 bases). V was shortened by 5 bases and J by 2 bases, with 12 bases between the two germline ends. Germline assignment: CDR1 KGHDR and CDR2 SFDVKD. The CDR3 has 15 amino acids. CDR3: CATSVGGFGNQPQHF. In nucleotides, the CDR3 is TGTGCCACCAGTGTTGGGGGATTCGGCAATCAGCCCCAGCATTTT.

In this sample, this clonotype turned up a few times. The chain links TRBV29-1 to TRBJ1-6; D possibly corresponds to TRBD1 (6 bases). The CDR3 length is 14 residues. Germline-derived CDR1 and CDR2 are SQVTM and ANQGSEA. V dropped 6 bases and J dropped 7 bases, with 16 bases sitting between them. The CDR3 here is CSVALGGLNSPLHF. The CDR3 region has the DNA TGCAGCGTAGCCCTCGGGGGGCTGAATTCACCCCTCCACTTT. Looking up the rest from reference TRBV29-1 and TRBJ1-6 gives the full variable domain: SAVISQKPSRDICQRGTSLTIQCQVDSQVTMMFWYRQQPGQSLTLIATANQGSEATYESGFVIDKFPISRPNLTFSTLTVSNMSPEDSSIYLCSVALGGLNSPLHFGNGTRLTVT.

This clonotype has a count of ten or more. The CDR3 protein is CASSSLGNTIYF. The CDR3 DNA reads TGTGCCAGCAGCTCGCTCGGAAACACCATATATTTT. V usage is TRBV25-1 and J usage is TRBJ1-3; D is undetermined. Between the trimmed V and J ends, which lost 6 bases and 4 bases, there was a span of 7 bases. Germline V gives CDR1 MGHDK, CDR2 SYGVNS. The CDR3 is 12 amino acids. The complete variable domain, with remaining parts taken from reference TRBV25-1 and TRBJ1-3, reads EADIYQTPRYLVIGTGKKITLECSQTMGHDKMYWYQQDPGMELHLIHYSYGVNSTEKGDLSSESTVSRIRTEHFPLTLESARPSHTSQYLCASSSLGNTIYFGEGSWLTVV.

The chain couples TRBV4-3 to TRBJ2-7; 7 nucleotides match TRBD1. Trimming at V came to 3 bases and at J to 4 bases, leaving 6 bases not matched to a gene. The CDR3 totals 14 residues. The V gene's germline CDR1 is LGHNA and CDR2 YSLEER. The CDR3 DNA sequence: TGCGCCAGCAGCCAGCAGCCCAGGGGGTACGAGCAGTACTTC. Translated: CASSQQPRGYEQYF.

The gene calls are TRBV6-5 and TRBJ2-3; D remains unclear. Germline CDR1 MNHEY, CDR2 SVGAGI. CDR3 length: 15 amino acids. The V and J ends lost 4 bases and 0 bases respectively, with 11 bases between them. The CDR3 spells CASSSQFSSTDTQYF. The CDR3 DNA reads as TGTGCCAGCAGTTCACAGTTTTCTAGCACAGATACGCAGTATTTT.

At least ten counts were recorded for this clonotype. This rearrangement joins TRBV20-1 to TRBJ2-7; 8 nucleotides agree with TRBD1. Germline V gene data show CDR1 as DFQATT and CDR2 as SNEGSKA (reference sequence). The CDR3 has 14 residues. Germline trimming cut 3 bases from V and 6 bases from J; bases unmatched to any gene: 10. The CDR3 coding sequence is TGCAGTGCTAGTTTGGCGACAGGGGCCTCCGAGCAGTACTTC. Protein: CSASLATGASEQYF.

The chain combines TRBV3-1 with TRBJ2-7; D is possibly TRBD2 (5 bases). The CDR3 covers 15 residues. V shed 1 base and J shed 2 bases, with 12 bases lying between them. The germline V gene has CDR1 LGHDT and CDR2 YNNKEL (reference sequence). CDR3 region: CASSQGRGATYEQYF. The CDR3 DNA follows: TGTGCCAGCAGCCAAGGACGGGGAGCGACCTACGAGCAGTACTTC.

There are many counts of this clonotype. The chain is built from TRBV12-3 or TRBV12-4 and TRBJ1-1; possible D gene TRBD1, 5 bases. Trimming removed 6 bases at V and 7 bases at J, with 6 bases between. The CDR3 consists of 10 residues. The CDR3 region is CASRGGEAFF. DNA for the CDR3: TGTGCCAGCAGGGGGGGTGAAGCTTTCTTT.

The sample holds many counts of this clonotype. The chain couples TRBV20-1 to TRBJ2-7; 10 bases map to TRBD2. The CDR3 has 13 amino acids. CDR1 and CDR2 (germline): DFQATT, SNEGSKA (reference sequence). V lost 6 bases, J lost 4 bases, and 6 bases stayed unmatched. CDR3 nucleotide sequence: TGCAGTGCACGGTCTAGCGGGAGTTACGAGCAGTACTTC. This translates into CSARSSGSYEQYF.

This clonotype has ten or more counts. The chain joins TRBV5-1 to TRBJ1-5; D is possibly TRBD1 (5 bases). The CDR3 covers 14 residues. Looked up from germline, CDR1 is SGHRS and CDR2 is YFSETQ. V was cut by 4 bases and J by 2 bases, with 10 bases left in between. DNA for the CDR3: TGCGCCAGCAGCCAGGGAGTAGGCAATCAGCCCCAGCATTTT. Protein sequence: CASSQGVGNQPQHF.

V gene TRBV4-3 combines with J gene TRBJ1-5, with D unresolved. The V gene's germline CDR1 is LGHNA and CDR2 YSLEER. The ends were cut back, 4 bases at V and 1 base at J, with 11 bases in the middle. This CDR3 spans 15 amino acids. CDR3 sequence: CASSPMTNSNQPQHF. The CDR3 nucleotides read TGCGCCAGCAGCCCTATGACCAACAGCAATCAGCCCCAGCATTTT.

In its sample, this clonotype was seen many times. The chain combines TRBV27 with TRBJ2-5; unclear D gene. V was shortened by 0 bases and J by 9 bases, with 20 bases between the two germline ends. Per the germline V gene, CDR1 is MNHEY and CDR2 is SMNVEV (reference sequence). The CDR3 is 16 amino acids. The CDR3 DNA reads as TGTGCCAGCAGTTTATCCTTTCGAGCTAAGACCGAGGCCCAGTACTTC. Protein: CASSLSFRAKTEAQYF.

The chain joins TRBV4-3 to TRBJ1-1; D gene unclear. Trimming removed 0 bases from V and 5 bases from J, with 13 bases in between. This CDR3 is 15 amino acids long. Per germline, CDR1 LGHNA and CDR2 YSLEER. The CDR3 bases are TGCGCCAGCAGCCAAGATCGGCGAAGGGATACTGAAGCTTTCTTT. It encodes CASSQDRRRDTEAFF.